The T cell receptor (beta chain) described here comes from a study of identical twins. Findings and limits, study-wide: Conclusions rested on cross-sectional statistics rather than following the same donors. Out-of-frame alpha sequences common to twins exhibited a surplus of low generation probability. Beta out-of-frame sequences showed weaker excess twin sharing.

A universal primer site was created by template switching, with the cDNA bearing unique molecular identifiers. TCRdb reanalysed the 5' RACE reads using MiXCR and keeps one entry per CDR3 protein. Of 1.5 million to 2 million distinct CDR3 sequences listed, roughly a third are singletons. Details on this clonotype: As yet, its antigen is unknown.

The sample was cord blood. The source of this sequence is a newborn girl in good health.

CDR3 DNA: TGTGCCAGCAGCCAAATGGAGAGGGATCAGCCCCAGCATTTT. This codes for CASSQMERDQPQHF. The chain uses TRBV3-1 and TRBJ1-5; D remains unclear. The CDR3 has 14 amino acids. The germline V gene encodes CDR1 LGHDT and CDR2 YNNKEL (reference sequence). Between the trimmed V and J ends, which lost 2 bases and 5 bases, there was a span of 10 bases.